Below, 19 T cell receptor beta chains from the same sample are listed, as sequenced in a study of T cell changes during pregnancy in multiple sclerosis. Produced via immunoSEQ multiplex PCR; TCRdb's table is partial and in-frame only. Of about 38,000 clones in the sample, 94% were seen once. Sample: CD4+ T cells from peripheral blood mononuclear cells, taken in the second trimester of pregnancy. The receptors derive from a female donor with multiple sclerosis, enrolled in a pregnancy study.

CDR3 sequence reads: CASSLQGVSTGELFF. The CDR3 DNA is TGTGCCAGCAGCCTCCAGGGGGTGTCCACCGGGGAGCTGTTTTTT. The gene calls are TRBV11-3 and TRBJ2-2; 7 nucleotides line up with TRBD1. Per germline, CDR1 SGHNT and CDR2 YENEEA. The CDR3 contains 15 residues. V gave up 5 bases and J gave up 4 bases; unmatched junction bases: 7.

The chain couples TRBV19 to TRBJ1-6, with TRBD1 identical over 9 bases. Germline CDR1 and CDR2: LNHDA and SQIVND (reference sequence). Trimming at V came to 4 bases and at J to 7 bases, leaving 2 bases not matched to a gene. The CDR3 loop spans 14 amino acids. Written as DNA, the CDR3 is TGTGCCAGTAGTAGGGACAGGGAGAATTCACCCCTCCACTTT. Its translation is CASSRDRENSPLHF.

The chain joins TRBV21-1 to TRBJ2-5; TRBD1, the D gene given by the table, was not confirmed from the DNA. TRBV21-1 has pseudogene status. The CDR3 has 12 amino acids. CDR3 sequence (DNA): TGTGCCAGCAGTACAGGGGAAGAGACCCAGTACTTC. Amino acid sequence: CASSTGEETQYF.

The rearrangement links TRBV7-8 to TRBJ1-2; TRBD1 agrees at 11 bases. The CDR3 spans 15 residues. CDR1 SGHVS and CDR2 FQNEAQ come from the germline V gene. With V trimmed by 5 bases and J by 8 bases, 10 bases remained unmatched. In nucleotides, the CDR3 is TGTGCCAGCAGCGAACGGACAGGGGGCGCCCGGGGCTACACCTTC. It specifies CASSERTGGARGYTF.

The V gene is TRBV11-1, the J gene TRBJ2-5; the match to TRBD2 covers 8 bases. Germline trimming cut 1 base from V and 4 bases from J; bases unmatched to any gene: 8. The CDR3 contains 16 residues. Per the germline V gene, CDR1 is SGHAT and CDR2 is FQDESV (reference sequence). CDR3 in DNA: TGTGCCAGCAGCTTAGACTTGATTAGCGGGATAGAGACCCAGTACTTC. Amino acid sequence: CASSLDLISGIETQYF.

The chain combines TRBV13 with TRBJ2-7; tentatively, D is TRBD2 (5 bases). This CDR3 region has 14 residues. Germline-derived CDR1 and CDR2 are PRHDT and FYEKMQ (reference sequence). Trimming cost V 5 bases and J 0 bases, with 11 bases left between them. Here the CDR3 reads CASSRTGGSYEQYF. The CDR3 nucleotides read TGTGCCAGCAGCCGGACTGGAGGCTCCTACGAGCAGTACTTC.

The chain combines TRBV28 with TRBJ2-7, with 7 bases that match TRBD2. Germline lookup yields CDR1 MDHEN and CDR2 SYDVKM. This CDR3 spans 14 amino acids. With V trimmed by 8 bases and J by 2 bases, 9 bases remained unmatched. The CDR3 sequence is CASLGRTRPYEQYF. CDR3 nucleotide sequence: TGTGCCAGCCTTGGGAGGACTAGACCCTACGAGCAGTACTTC.

This chain uses TRBV20-1 with TRBJ2-7; TRBD1 is a possible D gene (6 bases). The V gene lost 1 base and the J gene lost 12 bases, with 10 bases spanning the gap. The CDR3 is 10 residues long. The germline V gene has CDR1 DFQATT and CDR2 SNEGSKA (reference sequence). For the CDR3, the DNA is TGCAGTGCTAGAGCTCAGGGGCTGTACTTC. This sequence encodes CSARAQGLYF.

The V call is TRBV5-1, the J call TRBJ2-5; TRBD2 matches 14 bases. The CDR3 sequence is 18 residues long. V lost 0 bases, J lost 4 bases, and 8 bases stayed unmatched. Germline CDR1 is SGHRS and CDR2 is YFSETQ. CDR3 DNA: TGCGCCAGCAGCTTGGGGGGACTAGCGGGAGCTAGCCCAGAGACCCAGTACTTC. Translated, it gives CASSLGGLAGASPETQYF. Drawing the rest from reference TRBV5-1 and TRBJ2-5, the complete variable domain is KAGVTQTPRYLIKTRGQQVTLSCSPISGHRSVSWYQQTPGQGLQFLFEYFSETQRNKGNFPGRFSGRQFSNSRSEMNVSTLELGDSALYLCASSLGGLAGASPETQYFGPGTRLLVL.

This chain joins TRBV25-1 and TRBJ2-1; TRBD1 matches 8 bases. The CDR3 is 14 residues long. CDR1 is MGHDK and CDR2 is SYGVNS in the germline V gene. With 8 bases clipped from V and 7 bases from J, the junction kept 10 bases outside the gene matches. The CDR3 DNA is TGTGCCAGCGGGCAGGACAGGGCTTTGAATGAGCAGTTCTTC. It encodes CASGQDRALNEQFF.

This chain uses TRBV19 with TRBJ2-1; D is possibly TRBD2 (5 bases). Trimming took 10 bases from V and 5 from J, leaving 21 bases between them. In germline, CDR1 is LNHDA, CDR2 SQIVND (reference sequence). The length of the CDR3 is 15 residues. The CDR3 DNA sequence: TGTGCCACCAGCCACCAGGACTCCGGAGACAATGAGCAGTTCTTC. This codes for CATSHQDSGDNEQFF.

The chain links TRBV7-9 to TRBJ1-2, with D perhaps TRBD1 (6 bases). Trimming pared 3 bases from V and 6 bases from J, leaving 14 bases between. The CDR3 length is 14 residues. Per the germline V gene, CDR1 is SEHNR and CDR2 is FQNEAQ (reference sequence). CDR3 coding DNA: TGTGCCAGCAGCTTCCCAGGGGCAGGGAATGGCTACACCTTC. As protein: CASSFPGAGNGYTF.

The rearrangement links TRBV5-1 to TRBJ2-2; 13 bases line up with TRBD2. The ends lost 2 bases at V and 4 bases at J; junction bases unmatched: 5. CDR1 is SGHRS, CDR2 YFSETQ, per germline. This CDR3 has 17 amino acids. CDR3: CASSFRTSGSGTGELFF. CDR3 sequence (DNA): TGCGCCAGCAGCTTCAGGACTAGCGGGAGTGGCACCGGGGAGCTGTTTTTT. Supplemented by reference TRBV5-1 and TRBJ2-2, the full variable domain reads KAGVTQTPRYLIKTRGQQVTLSCSPISGHRSVSWYQQTPGQGLQFLFEYFSETQRNKGNFPGRFSGRQFSNSRSEMNVSTLELGDSALYLCASSFRTSGSGTGELFFGEGSRLTVL.

The chain employs TRBV7-2 and TRBJ1-5; D perhaps matches TRBD1 (5 bases). V lost 0 bases and J 7 bases, leaving 10 bases between the germline ends. The germline gives CDR1 SGHTA, CDR2 FQGNSA. The CDR3 runs 14 residues. The CDR3 bases are TGTGCCAGCAGCTTAGCGCGGGGGGGACAGCCCCAGCATTTT. Translating it yields CASSLARGGQPQHF. The full variable domain, with the rest looked up from reference TRBV7-2 and TRBJ1-5, is GAGVSQSPSNKVTEKGKDVELRCDPISGHTALYWYRQSLGQGLEFLIYFQGNSAPDKSGLPSDRFSAERTGGSVSTLTIQRTQQEDSAVYLCASSLARGGQPQHFGDGTRLSIL.

The chain links TRBV6-1 to TRBJ2-1, with 7 bases identical to TRBD2. The junction had 5 bases not matched to a gene; V was cut back by 2 bases and J by 1 base. Germline CDR1 reads MNHNS; CDR2 reads SASEGT. The CDR3 is 16 residues long. CDR3 sequence (DNA): TGTGCCAGCAGTGAATCTGGGGGAGGGTCCTACAATGAGCAGTTCTTC. This gives the protein CASSESGGGSYNEQFF.

V and J are TRBV7-9 and TRBJ1-5; no clear D gene. Trimming removed 8 bases at V and 10 bases at J, with 18 bases between. Germline V gene sequence: CDR1 SEHNR, CDR2 FQNEAQ (reference sequence). This CDR3 is 13 amino acids long. The CDR3 reads CASWRAAAEPQHF. In nucleotides, the CDR3 is TGTGCCAGCTGGAGGGCGGCTGCCGAACCCCAGCATTTT.

The J gene is TRBJ2-4, the V gene TRBV1; the D call in the table, TRBD1, was not verified against the DNA. TRBV1 is an annotated pseudogene. CDR3 size: 19 residues. The CDR3 DNA is TGCACCAGCAGCCAAATTCCCCCGGGACAGAAGTTAGCCAAAAACATTCAGTACTTC. It specifies CTSSQIPPGQKLAKNIQYF.

This clone has a single count. V and J are TRBV2 and TRBJ1-5; no definite D call. Germline V lookup: CDR1 SNHLY, CDR2 FYNNEI. V was shortened by 0 bases and J by 4 bases, with 10 bases between the two germline ends. This CDR3 is 15 amino acids long. This CDR3 reads CASSEAGSGNQPQHF. As DNA, the CDR3 is TGTGCCAGCAGTGAAGCGGGTTCAGGTAATCAGCCCCAGCATTTT.

This clone was recorded once. The chain couples TRBV10-3 to TRBJ2-2; D is perhaps TRBD1 (6 bases). The CDR3 covers 15 residues. Per the germline V gene, CDR1 is ENHRY and CDR2 is SYGVKD. Trimming left V 10 bases short and J 1 base short, with 16 bases between. The CDR3: CASRVGDMNTGELFF. In DNA, the CDR3 is TGTGCCAGCCGGGTAGGGGACATGAACACCGGGGAGCTGTTTTTT.